The 28 T cell receptor beta chains reported below all come from one sample, sequenced in a study of shared clonotypes between healthy human individuals. Clones were read by immunoSEQ multiplex PCR, and TCRdb kept only the in-frame ones, dropping some. The sample includes 200,000 to 250,000 clones, over 60% of them seen just once. The sample comprised memory CD4+ T cells sorted from blood. Subset given: CD45RA-negative fraction. The receptors here all came from a man aged 25 to 45 in good health.

V is TRBV11-2 and J is TRBJ2-1; no clear D. Germline assignment: CDR1 SGHAT and CDR2 FQNNGV. Trimming stripped 1 base from V and 5 bases from J, with 21 bases between. There are 18 residues in the CDR3. CDR3 loop: CASSLGPRAHSPHNEQFF. Written as DNA, the CDR3 is TGTGCCAGCAGCTTAGGTCCTCGGGCCCACAGTCCCCACAATGAGCAGTTCTTC.

Here the CDR3 reads CASSRSLDTQYF. The CDR3 DNA reads TGTGCCAGCAGCCGTTCGCTGGATACGCAGTATTTT. V gene TRBV5-5 combines with J gene TRBJ2-3; unclear D gene. The CDR3 extends over 12 amino acids. V was clipped by 4 bases and J by 6 bases, with 9 bases between them. Germline V gene sequence: CDR1 SGHKS, CDR2 YYEKEE (reference sequence).

This clone was counted a few times. This chain uses TRBV5-1 with TRBJ2-1; D gene uncertain. The CDR3 has 14 residues. Trimming removed 7 bases at V and 1 base at J, with 12 bases between. From germline, CDR1 is SGHRS and CDR2 YFSETQ. This CDR3 reads CASATVGSYNEQFF. The DNA of the CDR3 is TGCGCCAGCGCCACGGTTGGGTCCTACAATGAGCAGTTCTTC. Full variable domain (outside the CDR3, taken from reference TRBV5-1 and TRBJ2-1): KAGVTQTPRYLIKTRGQQVTLSCSPISGHRSVSWYQQTPGQGLQFLFEYFSETQRNKGNFPGRFSGRQFSNSRSEMNVSTLELGDSALYLCASATVGSYNEQFFGPGTRLTVL.

CDR3 sequence reads: CASTRGSGGSSRVEYF. The CDR3 DNA reads as TGTGCCAGCACCCGTGGATCCGGGGGGTCGTCTAGAGTAGAGTACTTC. V is TRBV2 and J is TRBJ2-7; TRBD2 aligns across 7 bases. The CDR3 consists of 16 residues. V lost 7 bases and J lost 11; bases outside the gene matches: 23. The germline V gene has CDR1 SNHLY and CDR2 FYNNEI. The whole variable domain, filled in from reference TRBV2 and TRBJ2-7, reads EPEVTQTPSHQVTQMGQEVILRCVPISNHLYFYWYRQILGQKVEFLVSFYNNEISEKSEIFDDQFSVERPDGSNFTLKIRSTKLEDSAMYFCASTRGSGGSSRVEYFGPGTRLTVT.

This clone was seen once. The chain joins TRBV18 to TRBJ2-7, with TRBD2 identical over 9 bases. Germline CDR1 is KGHSH and CDR2 is LQKENI. This CDR3 region has 14 residues. The V segment lost 3 bases and the J segment 5 bases; nucleotides outside the gene matches: 5. CDR3 DNA sequence: TGTGCCAGCTCACCGCGGGAGGGCCTTGACGAGCAGTACTTC. Residues: CASSPREGLDEQYF. The variable domain in full, with the rest retrieved from reference TRBV18 and TRBJ2-7, is NAGVMQNPRHLVRRRGQEARLRCSPMKGHSHVYWYRQLPEEGLKFMVYLQKENIIDESGMPKERFSAEFPKEGPSILRIQQVVRGDSAAYFCASSPREGLDEQYFGPGTRLTVT.

In its sample, this clone was seen once. V usage is TRBV7-3 and J usage is TRBJ2-1; TRBD2 is a possible D gene (6 bases). Trimming took off 1 base at V and 5 bases at J, with 12 bases between the two ends. The germline CDR1 and CDR2 sequences are SGHTA and FQGTGA. The CDR3 extends over 15 amino acids. CDR3 in DNA: TGTGCCAGCAGCTTAAGTCCTAGCGCGCACAATGAGCAGTTCTTC. Encoded protein: CASSLSPSAHNEQFF.

The genes are TRBV7-8 and TRBJ2-3; 11 bases line up with TRBD2. The CDR3 runs to 18 residues. Germline loops: CDR1 SGHVS, CDR2 FQNEAQ. The trim removed 5 bases at V and 3 bases at J, leaving 13 bases unmatched. The CDR3 nucleotides are TGTGCCAGCAGCGCCCACCCTGCTAGCGGGAGGAGTACAGATACGCAGTATTTT. Protein: CASSAHPASGRSTDTQYF.

The J gene is TRBJ2-7, the V gene TRBV11-2; no firm D call. Trimming stripped 5 bases from V and 0 bases from J, with 17 bases between. Germline V gives CDR1 SGHAT, CDR2 FQNNGV. CDR3 size: 16 residues. CDR3 sequence: CASSVDVYPYSYEQYF. The CDR3 DNA sequence: TGTGCCAGCAGCGTCGACGTTTACCCCTACTCCTACGAGCAGTACTTC.

The chain employs TRBV7-3 and TRBJ2-2; TRBD1 might be the D (5 bases). Germline CDR1 and CDR2: SGHTA and FQGTGA. Trimming left V 0 bases short and J 0 bases short, with 5 bases between. The CDR3 is 15 residues long. CDR3 loop: CASSLTGANTGELFF. The CDR3 nucleotides are TGTGCCAGCAGCTTAACAGGGGCGAACACCGGGGAGCTGTTTTTT.

The chain has TRBV7-2 and TRBJ2-6; a possible D gene is TRBD2 (5 bases). This CDR3 is built from 13 residues. V dropped 8 bases and J dropped 0 bases, with 5 bases sitting between them. CDR1 SGHTA and CDR2 FQGNSA come from the germline V gene. CDR3 loop: CASAGSGANVLTF. CDR3 nucleotides: TGTGCCAGCGCGGGCTCTGGGGCCAACGTCCTGACTTTC. Full variable domain (missing parts from reference TRBV7-2 and TRBJ2-6): GAGVSQSPSNKVTEKGKDVELRCDPISGHTALYWYRQSLGQGLEFLIYFQGNSAPDKSGLPSDRFSAERTGGSVSTLTIQRTQQEDSAVYLCASAGSGANVLTFGAGSRLTVL.

The rearrangement links TRBV15 to TRBJ1-5; D not certain. This CDR3 has 17 residues. The V end was cut by 0 bases, the J end by 0 bases, with 12 bases between. The germline CDR1 and CDR2 sequences are LNHNV and YYDKDF (reference sequence). The DNA for the CDR3 is TGTGCCACCAGCAGAGATAGTTTGCGGAGTAGCAATCAGCCCCAGCATTTT. This gives the protein CATSRDSLRSSNQPQHF.

V and J are TRBV6-5 and TRBJ1-2, with 7 bases that match TRBD1. V shed 0 bases and J 2 bases; nucleotides not matched to a gene: 6. CDR3 length: 16 residues. Germline V lookup: CDR1 MNHEY, CDR2 SVGAGI. The CDR3 loop is CASSYSRTGGNYGYTF. As DNA, the CDR3 is TGTGCCAGCAGTTACTCCCGGACAGGAGGAAACTATGGCTACACCTTC.

The chain couples TRBV19 to TRBJ1-5; TRBD1 agrees at 7 bases. The CDR3 is 14 residues long. Germline loops: CDR1 LNHDA, CDR2 SQIVND (reference sequence). V was clipped by 1 base and J by 5 bases; unmatched bases: 2. Here the CDR3 DNA reads TGTGCCAGTAGTATAGGACAGGGCCATCAGCCCCAGCATTTT. This codes for CASSIGQGHQPQHF.

The CDR3 loop reads CASRGAGGANEKLFF. The CDR3 coding sequence is TGTGCCAGCAGGGGCGCCGGGGGAGCTAATGAAAAACTGTTTTTT. The chain carries TRBV28 and TRBJ1-4, with a tentative D call TRBD1 (5 bases). The germline V gene has CDR1 MDHEN and CDR2 SYDVKM. V was clipped by 6 bases and J by 3 bases, with 14 bases between them. CDR3 length: 15 residues.

The chain links TRBV2 to TRBJ1-2, with 7 bases that match TRBD1. V shed 7 bases and J 0 bases; nucleotides not matched to a gene: 11. This CDR3 has 16 amino acids. From germline, CDR1 is SNHLY and CDR2 FYNNEI. The CDR3 nucleotides read TGTGCCAGCACCCCCGGACAGGCTAGGGCTAACTATGGCTACACCTTC. Translating gives CASTPGQARANYGYTF.

The chain employs TRBV19 and TRBJ2-1; D may be TRBD2 (6 bases). Looked up from germline, CDR1 is LNHDA and CDR2 is SQIVND (reference sequence). The CDR3 is 15 amino acids. The V gene lost 3 bases and the J gene lost 10 bases, with 19 bases spanning the gap. For the CDR3, the DNA is TGTGCCAGTAGTATTGGGACTCAGGGTTCTTGGGAGCAGTTCTTC. Translating it yields CASSIGTQGSWEQFF.

The gene calls are TRBV7-2 and TRBJ1-5, with D perhaps TRBD1 (5 bases). The CDR3 extends over 15 amino acids. V dropped 6 bases and J dropped 4 bases, with 16 bases sitting between them. Looked up from germline, CDR1 is SGHTA and CDR2 is FQGNSA. Here the CDR3 DNA reads TGTGCCAGCAGTCAGGGTTCGGGTTGGAATCAGCCCCAGCATTTT. The encoded protein is CASSQGSGWNQPQHF.

Points on this clone: This same CDR3 is encoded by further DNA sequences in the sample. This chain uses TRBV28 with TRBJ2-7, with 8 bases identical to TRBD2. The germline V gene has CDR1 MDHEN and CDR2 SYDVKM. CDR3 size: 15 residues. V shed 4 bases, J shed 1 base, and the junction held 6 bases outside the gene matches. The CDR3 nucleotides read TGTGCCAGCAGTTCCCCGGGAGGGGCATCCTACGAGCAGTACTTC. Translation: CASSSPGGASYEQYF.

This clone was observed a handful of times. The J gene is TRBJ2-1, the V gene TRBV18, with D possibly TRBD1 on 5 matching bases. Germline CDR1 and CDR2: KGHSH and LQKENI. The CDR3 contains 15 residues. V was cut by 5 bases and J by 5 bases, with 16 bases left in between. The CDR3 sequence: CASSSRQWTNNEQFF. The CDR3 nucleotides read TGTGCCAGCTCATCTCGACAGTGGACCAACAATGAGCAGTTCTTC.

A single count supports this clone. The rearrangement links TRBV7-8 to TRBJ1-3; 9 nucleotides match TRBD1. The CDR3 spans 18 residues. J lost 0 bases, V lost 5 bases, and 11 bases had no gene match. CDR1 and CDR2 (germline): SGHVS, FQNEAQ. The CDR3 DNA is TGTGCCAGCAGCGTGTTCTCCGGGACAGGGTCCTCTGGAAACACCATATATTTT. Protein product: CASSVFSGTGSSGNTIYF.

This clone was observed at least ten times. The rearrangement uses TRBV28 and TRBJ2-7; D is ambiguous. CDR3 length equals 12 residues. In germline, CDR1 is MDHEN, CDR2 SYDVKM. V was shortened by 7 bases and J by 5 bases, with 12 bases between the two germline ends. CDR3 nucleotide sequence: TGTGCCAGCAATTTGTATGGGAACGAGCAGTACTTC. Translating gives CASNLYGNEQYF.

The chain joins TRBV11-1 to TRBJ1-1; 12 bases are a match to TRBD1. Trimming at V came to 1 base and at J to 1 base, leaving 4 bases not matched to a gene. The germline gives CDR1 SGHAT, CDR2 FQDESV (reference sequence). This CDR3 contains 17 residues. For the CDR3, the DNA is TGTGCCAGCAGCTTAGGGGACAGGGGGCCAAGGAACACTGAAGCTTTCTTT. Protein product: CASSLGDRGPRNTEAFF.

The V and J genes are TRBV6-5 and TRBJ2-3; the D gene is possibly TRBD1 (6 bases). The CDR3 is 15 residues long. V dropped 5 bases and J dropped 0 bases, with 12 bases sitting between them. The V gene's germline CDR1 is MNHEY and CDR2 SVGAGI. For the CDR3, the DNA is TGTGCCAGCAGTCATCAGGGGTTTAGCACAGATACGCAGTATTTT. The encoded protein is CASSHQGFSTDTQYF.

This clone was found once. The V gene is TRBV18, the J gene TRBJ2-7; weak D call: TRBD2 (6 bases). The germline V gene encodes CDR1 KGHSH and CDR2 LQKENI. The ends were cut back, 3 bases at V and 5 bases at J, with 8 bases in the middle. This CDR3 region has 12 residues. The CDR3 reads CASSPREDEQYF. The CDR3 DNA reads as TGTGCCAGCTCACCTAGGGAGGACGAGCAGTACTTC.

This clone has just a few counts. This chain connects TRBV7-3 to TRBJ2-7; TRBD2 agrees at 13 bases. The CDR3 has 16 amino acids. Germline CDR1 and CDR2: SGHTA and FQGTGA. V lost 5 bases to trimming and J lost 7 bases; unmatched junction nucleotides: 11. CDR3 sequence reads: CASSPGLAGLWEEQYF. For the CDR3, the DNA is TGTGCCAGCAGCCCGGGACTAGCGGGACTGTGGGAGGAGCAGTACTTC.

The genes are TRBV5-5 and TRBJ2-1; a possible D gene is TRBD1 (6 bases). Germline V gives CDR1 SGHKS, CDR2 YYEKEE (reference sequence). The CDR3 extends over 14 amino acids. V was shortened by 1 base and J by 6 bases, with 11 bases between the two germline ends. The DNA for the CDR3 is TGTGCCAGCAGCTTGACAGGGTTCGGCAATGAGCAGTTCTTC. Translation: CASSLTGFGNEQFF.

This rearrangement joins TRBV6-4 to TRBJ2-7; 10 bases align to TRBD2. V lost 5 bases, J lost 6 bases, and 13 bases stayed unmatched. From germline, CDR1 is MRHNA and CDR2 SNTAGT. The CDR3 is 16 amino acids. The CDR3 region has the DNA TGTGCCAGCAGTCCCCCGGGACTAGCGTCCCTAGGCGAGCAGTACTTC. Its translation: CASSPPGLASLGEQYF.

The gene calls are TRBV4-3 and TRBJ2-1; TRBD1 aligns across 10 bases. CDR3 length equals 15 residues. Germline CDR1 is LGHNA and CDR2 is YSLEER. Trimming removed 4 bases from V and 10 bases from J; junction bases left unmatched: 10. CDR3: CASSPAGQGSKEQFF. The CDR3 nucleotides read TGCGCCAGCAGCCCGGCGGGACAGGGGAGCAAGGAGCAGTTCTTC.